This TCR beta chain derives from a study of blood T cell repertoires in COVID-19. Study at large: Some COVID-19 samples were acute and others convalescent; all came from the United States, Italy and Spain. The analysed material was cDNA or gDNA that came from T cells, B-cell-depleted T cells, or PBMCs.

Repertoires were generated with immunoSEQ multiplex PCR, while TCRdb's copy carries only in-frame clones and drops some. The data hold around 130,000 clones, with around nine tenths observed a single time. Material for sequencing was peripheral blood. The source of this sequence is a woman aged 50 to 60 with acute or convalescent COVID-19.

Here the CDR3 reads CASSFGVGQYYYEQYF. The CDR3 nucleotides read TGTGCCAGCAGCTTTGGAGTGGGACAATACTACTACGAGCAGTACTTC. The chain links TRBV5-4 to TRBJ2-7, with a weak D call TRBD1 (6 bases). The CDR3 consists of 16 residues. Trimming removed 2 bases at V and 3 bases at J, with 18 bases between. Germline CDR1 and CDR2: SGHNT and YYREEE (reference sequence).